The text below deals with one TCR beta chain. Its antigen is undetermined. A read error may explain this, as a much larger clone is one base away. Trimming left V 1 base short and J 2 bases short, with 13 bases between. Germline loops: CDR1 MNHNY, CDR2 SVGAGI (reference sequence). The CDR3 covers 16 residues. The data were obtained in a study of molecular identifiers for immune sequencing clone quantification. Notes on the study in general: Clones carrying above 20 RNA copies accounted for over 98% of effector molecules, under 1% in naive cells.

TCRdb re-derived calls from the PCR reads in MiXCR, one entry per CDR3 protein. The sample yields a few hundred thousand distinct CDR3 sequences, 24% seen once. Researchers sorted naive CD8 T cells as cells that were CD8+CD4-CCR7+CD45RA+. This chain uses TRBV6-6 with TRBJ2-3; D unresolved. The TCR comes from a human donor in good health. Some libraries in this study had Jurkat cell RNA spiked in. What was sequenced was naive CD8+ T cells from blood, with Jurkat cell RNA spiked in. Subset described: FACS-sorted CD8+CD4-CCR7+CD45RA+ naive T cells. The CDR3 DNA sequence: TGTGCCAGCAGTTACTTTGCACGGGTAGCCACAGATACGCAGTATTTT. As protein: CASSYFARVATDTQYF.